This entry lists 6 T cell receptor beta chains sequenced from one sample in a study of technical replicates of blood from several donors. The table came from immunoSEQ multiplex PCR; TCRdb's copy has only in-frame clones and leaves some out. The sample records 40,000 to 60,000 clones, 92% being singletons. The sequencing sample was made of PBMCs. The receptors come from a human donor in good health. Some clones in this sample may be carry-over from other donors' samples.

The genes are TRBV13 and TRBJ1-1; tentatively, D is TRBD1 (6 bases). The germline V gene has CDR1 PRHDT and CDR2 FYEKMQ (reference sequence). V was shortened by 5 bases and J by 5 bases, with 21 bases between the two germline ends. This CDR3 contains 16 residues. CDR3 sequence: CASSPRSGQSWTEAFF. CDR3 nucleotide sequence: TGTGCCAGCAGCCCACGATCAGGACAGTCATGGACTGAAGCTTTCTTT.

This clone was recorded only once. The V call is TRBV7-8, the J call TRBJ1-2; D is uncertain. The germline V gene encodes CDR1 SGHVS and CDR2 FQNEAQ. V was shortened by 2 bases and J by 6 bases, with 13 bases between the two germline ends. The CDR3 spans 14 residues. In DNA form, the CDR3 reads TGTGCCAGCAGCTTAAGCGTCCGGGAGGATGGCTACACCTTC. Protein sequence: CASSLSVREDGYTF. The full variable domain, with the rest looked up from reference TRBV7-8 and TRBJ1-2, is GAGVSQSPRYKVAKRGQDVALRCDPISGHVSLFWYQQALGQGPEFLTYFQNEAQLDKSGLPSDRFFAERPEGSVSTLKIQRTQQEDSAVYLCASSLSVREDGYTFGSGTRLTVV.

In DNA, the CDR3 is TGTGCCAGCAGCTTTAGCGGGGGGGCTACGGGGGCCAACGTCCTGACTTTC. Amino acid sequence: CASSFSGGATGANVLTF. V and J are TRBV7-2 and TRBJ2-6, with 11 bases lining up with TRBD2. The CDR3 loop spans 17 amino acids. Germline CDR1 and CDR2: SGHTA and FQGNSA. V shed 3 bases and J 4 bases; nucleotides not matched to a gene: 5.

The chain carries TRBV30 and TRBJ1-5; D may be TRBD1 (6 bases). From germline, CDR1 is GTSNPN and CDR2 SVGIG (reference sequence). The CDR3 runs to 13 residues. Trimming cost V 5 bases and J 5 bases, with 13 bases left between them. As DNA, the CDR3 is TGTGCCTGGGACCCACAGGGCGATCAGCCCCAGCATTTT. Translated, it gives CAWDPQGDQPQHF.

V is TRBV5-1 and J is TRBJ1-2, with 7 bases aligning to TRBD1. The J segment lost 8 bases and the V segment lost 4 bases, leaving 11 bases of the junction unmatched. Germline lookup yields CDR1 SGHRS and CDR2 YFSETQ. The CDR3 covers 14 residues. The CDR3 reads CASSLGTAKDGYTF. The CDR3, as DNA: TGCGCCAGCAGCCTCGGGACAGCTAAGGACGGCTACACCTTC.

The rearrangement links TRBV7-6 to TRBJ2-7; TRBD2 might be the D (5 bases). V gave up 5 bases and J gave up 11 bases, with 13 bases separating them. The CDR3 is 11 amino acids. Germline lookup yields CDR1 SGHVS and CDR2 FNYEAQ. Here the CDR3 reads CASSPRGQKYF. The CDR3 region has the DNA TGTGCCAGCAGCCCCCGAGGGCAGAAGTACTTC.